Listed below are T cell receptor beta chains from one sample, sequenced in a study of breast tumors, draining lymph nodes, adjacent tissues. TCRdb re-analysed the multiplex PCR reads in MiXCR, keeping a single row per CDR3 protein. The sample holds tens of thousands of distinct CDR3 sequences, roughly 41% seen once. The sample taken for sequencing was breast tumor tissue. Receptors originate from a female donor with breast cancer. Some clones in this sample may be carry-over from other donors' samples. CDR3s include the opening cysteine and the closing phenylalanine or tryptophan. The D gene is left open where the match is weak. A clone size is listed for some rows: how often the clone was seen (once, few, many), or a class if it is expanded.

TRBJ1-4,TRBV20-1,many,TRBD1,TGCAGTGCTAGAGCGACCCTACAGGGGGCTAATGAAAAACTGTTTTTT,CSARATLQGANEKLFF
TRBJ2-2,TRBV30,many,-,TGTGCCTGTCACAGCGACTCGAACACCGGGGAGCTGTTTTTT,CACHSDSNTGELFF
TRBJ2-2,TRBV7-6,-,-,TGTGCCAGCAGCTACACCGACAGCGGGGAGCTGTTTTTT,CASSYTDSGELFF
TRBJ2-1,TRBV7-2,-,-,TGTGCCAGCAGCTCCAGTGGACCGGGATCGAATGGGGGAGAGCAGTTCTTC,CASSSSGPGSNGGEQFF
TRBJ1-6,TRBV30,-,-,TGTGCCTGGAGTGTGGCGGAGAATTCACCCCTCCACTTT,CAWSVAENSPLHF
TRBJ1-2,TRBV5-5,-,TRBD1,TGTGCCAGCAGACTGACAGGGCCCGCTAGCCACACCTTC,CASRLTGPASHTF
TRBJ2-3,TRBV2,-,-,TGTGCCAGCAGTGCTAGAATCGAAAGCACAGATACGCAGTATTTT,CASSARIESTDTQYF
TRBJ1-1,TRBV5-6,few,-,TGTGCCAGCAGCCAACATTCTGAAGCTTTCTTT,CASSQHSEAFF
TRBJ2-1,TRBV7-2,-,-,TGTGCCAGCAGCCCACTCTGGTCCAGCGGCACCCGGGACTACAATGAGCAGTTCTTC,CASSPLWSSGTRDYNEQFF
TRBJ2-1,TRBV27,many,-,TGTGCCAGCAGTTTATTTCAGGGAAATGAGCAGTTCTTC,CASSLFQGNEQFF
TRBJ1-5,TRBV20-1,-,-,TGCAGTGCCCCGGACGGAAAAGGCGGCACTCAGCCCCAGCATTTT,CSAPDGKGGTQPQHF
TRBJ2-1,TRBV2,-,TRBD2,TGTGCCAGTCAACTCCCCGGGACTAGTCTCGGCAATGAGCAGTTCTTC,CASQLPGTSLGNEQFF
TRBJ2-1,TRBV7-9,many,TRBD1,TGTGCCAGCAGCTCACAGGGGAATGAGCAGTTCTTC,CASSSQGNEQFF
TRBJ1-2,TRBV19,-,-,TGTGCCGCCTCCCCCGGGGCTCGCTATGGCTACACCTTC,CAASPGARYGYTF
TRBJ1-4,TRBV19,many,-,TGTGCCACAAGTAGTAGTAAAAATGAAAAACTGTTTTTT,CATSSSKNEKLFF
TRBJ1-2,TRBV16,many,-,TGTGCCAGCAGCCAATCCTACCGGGGATACTATGGCTACACCTTC,CASSQSYRGYYGYTF
TRBJ1-2,TRBV7-8,-,TRBD1,TGTGCCAGCAGCTCCGTAAGACAGGGTGGCGGCTACACCTTC,CASSSVRQGGGYTF
TRBJ2-7,TRBV7-9,many,TRBD2,TGTGCCAGCAGCATAACAGCGGGAGTATCTGTCGAGCAGTACTTC,CASSITAGVSVEQYF
TRBJ1-4,TRBV29-1,many,-,TGCAGCGTTGTAAGCTTTGAAAAACTGTTTTTT,CSVVSFEKLFF
TRBJ1-5,TRBV7-6,-,-,TGTGCTAGAGATGCCCAAGGGGGGCCGTGGCAGCCCCAGCATTTT,CARDAQGGPWQPQHF
TRBJ2-5,TRBV7-9,-,-,TGTGCCAGTAGCGCACCGAGACAGAGGGACCAAGAGACCCAGTACTTC,CASSAPRQRDQETQYF
TRBJ1-2,TRBV5-1,many,-,TGCGCCAGCAGCTTGGCCTGGCAGGGAAAGGATGGCTACACCTTC,CASSLAWQGKDGYTF
TRBJ2-1,TRBV20-1,-,TRBD2,TGCAGTGCTAGATCCGACAGACTAGCGGGAGGGCACCCCAATGAGCAGTTCTTC,CSARSDRLAGGHPNEQFF
TRBJ2-7,TRBV20-1,-,-,TGCAGTGCTAGCGGCCCAGCGACAATTTACGAGCAGTACTTC,CSASGPATIYEQYF
TRBJ2-1,TRBV11-2,many,TRBD2,TGTGCCAGCAGCCCGTCCCTGGGCGGGAGCTACAATGAGCAGTTCTTC,CASSPSLGGSYNEQFF
TRBJ2-2,TRBV20-1,many,TRBD2,TGCAGTGCTAGAGCTAGCGGGAGGCTTATCGGGGAGCTGTTTTTT,CSARASGRLIGELFF
TRBJ2-7,TRBV6-2/TRBV6-3,-,-,TGTGCCAGTAGTTCTTTGCACCTCGGGTCCTGCGAGCAGTACTTC,CASSSLHLGSCEQYF
TRBJ1-2,TRBV19,many,-,TGTGCCAGTAGTATCGGAGTGGGGAACTATGGCTACACCTTC,CASSIGVGNYGYTF
TRBJ1-5,TRBV6-5,many,-,TGTGCCAGCAGGCCCAGACCCGGTGTTGGGCCCCAGCATTTT,CASRPRPGVGPQHF
TRBJ1-2,TRBV19,-,-,TGTGCCAGTAGTTTCCCGAGTGGAGCTAACTATGGCTACACCTTC,CASSFPSGANYGYTF
TRBJ2-7,TRBV30,medium-sized,-,TGTGCCTGGAGTTACAGGACTTACGAGCAGTACTTC,CAWSYRTYEQYF
TRBJ2-2,TRBV19,-,TRBD2,TGTGCCACCAGGAAGATAGCGGGAGGCATGAACACCGGGGAGCTGTTTTTT,CATRKIAGGMNTGELFF
TRBJ1-6,TRBV12-3/TRBV12-4,many,-,TGTGCCAGCAGGCGGGGGGGTAATTCACCCCTCCACTTT,CASRRGGNSPLHF
TRBJ1-6,TRBV12-3/TRBV12-4,many,-,TGTGCCAGCAGTATGAGTTCACCCCTCCACTTT,CASSMSSPLHF